The 7 T cell receptor beta chains given below trace back to one sample, sequenced in a study of blood T cell repertoires in COVID-19. Libraries were prepared by immunoSEQ multiplex PCR; TCRdb keeps only in-frame clonotypes and omits some of them. The sample holds roughly 260,000 clones, about 89% seen once. Sequencing input: PBMCs or T cells enriched from blood (not recorded which). The receptors here all came from a woman under 30 who had recovered from COVID-19.

The chain recombines TRBV24-1 with TRBJ1-1, with a possible D match to TRBD1 (6 bases). V lost 7 bases and J 1 base, leaving 9 bases between the germline ends. Germline CDR1 reads KGHDR; CDR2 reads SFDVKD. This CDR3 is built from 13 residues. The CDR3: CATRGQPNTEAFF. CDR3 bases: TGTGCCACCAGAGGACAGCCGAACACTGAAGCTTTCTTT.

The chain joins TRBV20-1 to TRBJ1-6; weak D call: TRBD1 (5 bases). V was shortened by 3 bases and J by 8 bases, with 20 bases between the two germline ends. Germline V gene data show CDR1 as DFQATT and CDR2 as SNEGSKA (reference sequence). The CDR3 has 16 amino acids. CDR3 sequence (DNA): TGCAGTGCTAGTTCGGACGCGGGACGGGGATATTCACCCCTCCACTTT. It specifies CSASSDAGRGYSPLHF.

CDR3 region: CASSPTGFSPLHF. The CDR3 DNA reads as TGTGCCAGCAGCCCAACGGGGTTTTCACCCCTCCACTTT. The rearrangement uses TRBV9 and TRBJ1-6, with D uncertain. The germline V and J ends were trimmed by 4 bases and 9 bases, with 11 bases remaining between them. Germline assignment: CDR1 SGDLS and CDR2 YYNGEE. The CDR3 covers 13 residues.

V is TRBV10-2 and J is TRBJ1-2; TRBD1 might be the D (6 bases). Germline assignment: CDR1 WSHSY and CDR2 SAAADI. Trimming took 2 bases from V and 6 from J, leaving 16 bases between them. This CDR3 has 15 residues. CDR3 protein: CASSEMGAGVDGYTF. The CDR3 DNA is TGCGCCAGCAGTGAGATGGGGGCGGGGGTTGATGGCTACACCTTC.

This chain uses TRBV27 with TRBJ1-1; TRBD1 is a possible D gene (5 bases). This CDR3 comprises 18 residues. The germline gives CDR1 MNHEY, CDR2 SMNVEV (reference sequence). V was trimmed by 0 bases and J by 1 base, leaving 18 bases between them. The CDR3 loop reads CASSLSNKGPSGNTEAFF. DNA of the CDR3: TGTGCCAGCAGTTTATCGAATAAGGGGCCCTCAGGGAACACTGAAGCTTTCTTT.

The chain has TRBV4-2 and TRBJ1-3; no reliable D call. The CDR3 totals 16 residues. V lost 0 bases and J lost 2, with 11 bases in between. CDR1 and CDR2 from the germline V gene are LGHNA and YNFKEQ. Written as DNA, the CDR3 is TGTGCCAGCAGCCAAGACCACAGAGTTACTGGAAACACCATATATTTT. It specifies CASSQDHRVTGNTIYF.

The rearrangement links TRBV7-9 to TRBJ1-4; D call uncertain. Germline V gene sequence: CDR1 SEHNR, CDR2 FQNEAQ (reference sequence). V was cut by 6 bases and J by 0 bases, with 11 bases left in between. The CDR3 has 15 amino acids. This chain's CDR3 is CASRTDTATNEKLFF. The CDR3 DNA follows: TGTGCCAGCAGAACAGACACCGCAACTAATGAAAAACTGTTTTTT.